This T cell receptor beta chain was identified in a study of control samples from healthy donors and cancer patients. This table comes from immunoSEQ multiplex PCR, and its TCRdb copy is limited to in-frame clones, with some not included. The sample has fewer than 200,000 clones, 90% to 95% seen once; the top ten hold approximately 14%. CDR1 and CDR2 (germline): LGHDT, YNNKEL (reference sequence). V shed 4 bases and J shed 1 base, with 10 bases lying between them. The CDR3 is made up of 14 amino acids. The TCR comes from a man in his sixties with colorectal cancer. The sequenced sample was PBMCs. The rearrangement uses TRBV3-1 (or the pseudogene TRBV3-2) and TRBJ1-1; D is unresolved. In nucleotides, the CDR3 is TGTGCCAGCAGCCCCCCCCAAGGGAACACTGAAGCTTTCTTT. It encodes CASSPPQGNTEAFF.